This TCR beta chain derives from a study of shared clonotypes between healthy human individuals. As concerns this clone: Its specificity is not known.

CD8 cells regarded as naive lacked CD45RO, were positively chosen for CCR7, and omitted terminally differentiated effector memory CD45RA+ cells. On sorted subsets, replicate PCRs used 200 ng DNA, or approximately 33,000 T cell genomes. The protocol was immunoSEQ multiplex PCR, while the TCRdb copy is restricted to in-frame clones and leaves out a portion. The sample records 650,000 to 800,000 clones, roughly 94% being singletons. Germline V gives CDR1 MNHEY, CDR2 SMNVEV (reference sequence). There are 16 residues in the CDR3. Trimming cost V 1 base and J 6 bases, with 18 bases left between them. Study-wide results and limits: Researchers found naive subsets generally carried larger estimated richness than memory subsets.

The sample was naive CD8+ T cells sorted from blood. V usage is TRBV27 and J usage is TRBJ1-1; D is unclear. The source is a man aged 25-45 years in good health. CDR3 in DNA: TGTGCCAGCAGTTTATTGGCCGGGCGAGGATTCGCTGAAGCTTTCTTT. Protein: CASSLLAGRGFAEAFF.